Listed here is a single T cell receptor beta chain. The data are from a study of T cell repertoires in cytomegalovirus infection. TCRdb recomputed calls from the reads with MiXCR, one row per CDR3 protein. This sample yields around 740,000 distinct CDR3 sequences, of which about 40% are seen a single time; about 2.8% belongs to the top ten. The CDR3 loop spans 16 amino acids. The junction had 8 bases not matched to a gene; V was cut back by 6 bases and J by 3 bases. The germline gives CDR1 SGHTA, CDR2 FQGNSA. This TCR was recovered from a human donor in good health (CMV status not recorded). Some clones in this sample may be carry-over from other donors' samples. The sample comprised PBMCs. V is TRBV7-2 and J is TRBJ1-4; 9 bases match TRBD1. The CDR3 bases are TGTGCCAGCAGTTGGACAGGGGTTGGTGCTAATGAAAAACTGTTTTTT. This sequence encodes CASSWTGVGANEKLFF. Full variable domain (rest looked up from reference TRBV7-2 and TRBJ1-4): GAGVSQSPSNKVTEKGKDVELRCDPISGHTALYWYRQSLGQGLEFLIYFQGNSAPDKSGLPSDRFSAERTGGSVSTLTIQRTQQEDSAVYLCASSWTGVGANEKLFFGSGTQLSVL.